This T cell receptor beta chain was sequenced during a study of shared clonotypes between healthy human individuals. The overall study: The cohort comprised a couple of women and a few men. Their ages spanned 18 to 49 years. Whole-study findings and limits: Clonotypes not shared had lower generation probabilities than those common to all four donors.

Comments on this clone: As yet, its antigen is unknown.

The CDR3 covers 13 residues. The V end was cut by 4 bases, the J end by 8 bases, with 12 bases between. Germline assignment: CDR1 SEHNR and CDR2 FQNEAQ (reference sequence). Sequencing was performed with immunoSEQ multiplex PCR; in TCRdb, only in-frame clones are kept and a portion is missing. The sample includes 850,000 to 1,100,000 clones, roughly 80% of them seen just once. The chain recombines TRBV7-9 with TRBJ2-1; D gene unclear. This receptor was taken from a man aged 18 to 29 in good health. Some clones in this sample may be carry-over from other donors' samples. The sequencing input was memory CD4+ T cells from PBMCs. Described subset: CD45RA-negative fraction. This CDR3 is CASSYSNGDEQFF. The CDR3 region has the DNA TGTGCCAGCAGCTACAGCAATGGGGATGAGCAGTTCTTC.